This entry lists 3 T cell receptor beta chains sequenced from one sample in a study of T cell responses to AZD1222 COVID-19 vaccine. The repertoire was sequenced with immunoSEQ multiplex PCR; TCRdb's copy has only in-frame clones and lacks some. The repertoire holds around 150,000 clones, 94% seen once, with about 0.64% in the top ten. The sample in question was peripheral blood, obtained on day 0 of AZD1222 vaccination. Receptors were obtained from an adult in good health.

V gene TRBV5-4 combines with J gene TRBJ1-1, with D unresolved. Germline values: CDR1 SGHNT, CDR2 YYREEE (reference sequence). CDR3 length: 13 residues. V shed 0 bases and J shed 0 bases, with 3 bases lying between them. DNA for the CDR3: TGTGCCAGCAGCTTGGTATTGAACACTGAAGCTTTCTTT. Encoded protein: CASSLVLNTEAFF.

This CDR3 is CASAGRGFFMNTEAFF. For the CDR3, the DNA is TGCGCCAGTGCGGGGAGGGGGTTCTTCATGAACACTGAAGCTTTCTTT. The chain combines TRBV10-2 with TRBJ1-1; perhaps TRBD1 as D (6 bases). Germline V gives CDR1 WSHSY, CDR2 SAAADI. This CDR3 is 16 amino acids long. Trimming cost V 9 bases and J 0 bases, with 20 bases left between them.

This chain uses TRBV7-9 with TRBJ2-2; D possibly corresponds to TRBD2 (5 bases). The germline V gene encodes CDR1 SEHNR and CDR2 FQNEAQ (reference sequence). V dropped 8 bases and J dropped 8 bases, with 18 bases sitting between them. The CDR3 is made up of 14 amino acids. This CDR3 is CASGPAGSFGELFF. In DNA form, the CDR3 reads TGTGCCAGCGGTCCCGCTGGGAGCTTTGGGGAGCTGTTTTTT.